These 11 T cell receptor beta chains were all obtained from the same sample, sequenced in a study of cytomegalovirus exposure and HLA in healthy donors (dated by TCRdb to about 2017). The library was built by means of the immunoSEQ multiplex PCR assay. The multiplex PCR relied on a mix of 60 forward primers for TCR Vbeta segments and 13 reverse primers for TCR Jbeta segments. Not all clones reach the TCRdb copy of this immuneACCESS table, which keeps in-frame sequences only. Checked studies attribute under half of the gap to unresolved V genes and leave the rest unexplained. This sample lists 130,000 or so clones; more than 60% were detected once. Of the sample, less than 2.5% is held by the ten largest clones. Source material: PBMCs. These receptors were collected from a woman in her 40s in good health and CMV-seropositive.

V gene TRBV4-3 combines with J gene TRBJ2-5; D is perhaps TRBD2 (5 bases). Germline CDR1 is LGHNA and CDR2 is YSLEER. This CDR3 is 15 amino acids long. V was clipped by 6 bases and J by 5 bases, with 19 bases between them. The CDR3 loop reads CASRTQLAPGETQYF. The CDR3 DNA is TGCGCCAGCAGGACGCAATTGGCCCCGGGGGAGACCCAGTACTTC.

The rearrangement links TRBV9 to TRBJ1-1; D is unclear. Germline CDR1 SGDLS, CDR2 YYNGEE. Trimming pared 2 bases from V and 4 bases from J, leaving 9 bases between. CDR3 length: 13 amino acids. This CDR3 reads CASSVGEATEAFF. DNA for the CDR3: TGTGCCAGCAGCGTCGGGGAAGCCACTGAAGCTTTCTTT.

This chain joins TRBV11-3 and TRBJ2-2; 7 nucleotides agree with TRBD1. The V gene's germline CDR1 is SGHNT and CDR2 YENEEA. This CDR3 comprises 13 residues. V shed 4 bases, J shed 6 bases, and the junction held 2 bases outside the gene matches. CDR3 in amino acids: CASSSTGPGELFF. CDR3 DNA sequence: TGTGCCAGCAGCTCGACAGGGCCCGGGGAGCTGTTTTTT. The variable domain in full, with the rest retrieved from reference TRBV11-3 and TRBJ2-2, is EAGVVQSPRYKIIEKKQPVAFWCNPISGHNTLYWYLQNLGQGPELLIRYENEEAVDDSQLPKDRFSAERLKGVDSTLKIQPAELGDSAVYLCASSSTGPGELFFGEGSRLTVL.

The V call is TRBV15, the J call TRBJ2-7; TRBD2 agrees at 8 bases. The germline V gene has CDR1 LNHNV and CDR2 YYDKDF (reference sequence). The CDR3 sequence is 15 residues long. V lost 3 bases and J lost 1; bases outside the gene matches: 5. CDR3 nucleotides: TGTGCCACCAGCAGGACAAGCGGGGGATCCTACGAGCAGTACTTC. Its protein is CATSRTSGGSYEQYF. The whole variable domain, remainder taken from reference TRBV15 and TRBJ2-7, is DAMVIQNPRYQVTQFGKPVTLSCSQTLNHNVMYWYQQKSSQAPKLLFHYYDKDFNNEADTPDNFQSRRPNTSFCFLDIRSPGLGDTAMYLCATSRTSGGSYEQYFGPGTRLTVT.

V and J are TRBV5-4 and TRBJ2-3; 7 bases align to TRBD2. Unmatched junction bases numbered 5, after V lost 6 bases and J lost 1 base. The CDR3 spans 14 residues. Germline CDR1 reads SGHNT; CDR2 reads YYREEE (reference sequence). CDR3 sequence (DNA): TGTGCCAGCAAGGCGGCGGGAGGCACAGATACGCAGTATTTT. Amino acid sequence: CASKAAGGTDTQYF.

The V and J genes are TRBV29-1 and TRBJ2-1; TRBD1 aligns across 9 bases. The CDR3 totals 14 residues. Germline V gene lookup returns CDR1 SQVTM and CDR2 ANQGSEA. CDR3 amino acids: CTVLGTGSYNEQFF. The CDR3, as DNA: TGCACCGTCTTAGGGACAGGGTCCTACAATGAGCAGTTCTTC.

The chain uses TRBV5-5 and TRBJ2-5, with 7 nucleotides matching TRBD2. Germline CDR1 is SGHKS and CDR2 is YYEKEE (reference sequence). CDR3 size: 16 residues. Trimming took 0 bases from V and 0 from J; bases not matched to a gene: 5. Here the CDR3 DNA reads TGTGCCAGCAGCTTGGCCGAGGGAGGGTACCAAGAGACCCAGTACTTC. This translates into CASSLAEGGYQETQYF. The full variable domain, rest sourced from reference TRBV5-5 and TRBJ2-5, is DAGVTQSPTHLIKTRGQQVTLRCSPISGHKSVSWYQQVLGQGPQFIFQYYEKEERGRGNFPDRFSARQFPNYSSELNVNALLLGDSALYLCASSLAEGGYQETQYFGPGTRLLVL.

In the case of this clone: This sample includes further DNA sequences coding for the same CDR3. The chain links TRBV2 to TRBJ2-7, with 12 bases aligning to TRBD2. CDR1 SNHLY and CDR2 FYNNEI come from the germline V gene. The CDR3 contains 14 residues. The V and J ends lost 6 bases and 1 base, in that order; junction bases with no gene match: 1. DNA for the CDR3: TGTGCCAGCAGGACTAGCGGGAGTTCCTACGAGCAGTACTTC. Its translation is CASRTSGSSYEQYF.

The rearrangement joins TRBV2 to TRBJ2-1; TRBD2 matches 8 bases. V gave up 6 bases and J gave up 6 bases; unmatched junction bases: 7. Germline CDR1 and CDR2: SNHLY and FYNNEI. CDR3 size: 14 residues. The CDR3 DNA sequence: TGTGCCAGCAGCGTAGCGGGATGGGTCAATGAGCAGTTCTTC. It is translated as CASSVAGWVNEQFF.

The chain links TRBV30 to TRBJ2-2; D uncertain. Germline assignment: CDR1 GTSNPN and CDR2 SVGIG (reference sequence). This CDR3 spans 16 amino acids. V dropped 0 bases and J dropped 0 bases, with 11 bases sitting between them. Written as DNA, the CDR3 is TGTGCCTGGAGTGTGCCCCACGGAGCGAACACCGGGGAGCTGTTTTTT. Its translation: CAWSVPHGANTGELFF.

The chain recombines TRBV7-2 with TRBJ1-1; 11 nucleotides line up with TRBD1. This CDR3 comprises 18 residues. The V segment lost 5 bases and the J segment 1 base; nucleotides outside the gene matches: 12. Per the germline V gene, CDR1 is SGHTA and CDR2 is FQGNSA. The CDR3 nucleotides are TGTGCCAGCAGCCTCAGCCGGGACAGGGGGAGGCCGAACACTGAAGCTTTCTTT. This translates into CASSLSRDRGRPNTEAFF.